The T cell receptor (beta chain) under discussion was sequenced for a study of somatic mutations in cytotoxic T cells in rheumatoid arthritis. Study summary: T-cell populations stained with V beta antibodies were in some cases flow-sorted at nearly 100% purity, including V beta1+ cells that were sequenced for TCRB. The study's findings and limits: The largest CD8+ clone made up over 20% of CD8+ cells in about an eighth of the roughly 60 patients.

Sequencing used immunoSEQ multiplex PCR; TCRdb keeps in-frame clones, though not all of them. The table shows 7,000 to 9,500 clones, with 75% to 80% occurring only once. To note about this clone: Its antigen is as yet unknown.

The CDR3 contains 13 residues. V shed 6 bases and J 6 bases; nucleotides not matched to a gene: 4. Germline loops: CDR1 MDHEN, CDR2 SYDVKM. This TCR derives from an adult with rheumatoid arthritis. The chain is built from TRBV28 and TRBJ1-5; 8 bases agree with TRBD1. Sequenced input: CD8+ T cells sorted from blood. CDR3 nucleotides: TGTGCCAGCAGAGGACAGGGTATTCAGCCCCAGCATTTT. This encodes CASRGQGIQPQHF.